This TCR beta chain was captured by sequencing in a study of OX40 agonist ivuxolimab in advanced cancers. In the case of this clone: The same CDR3 also results from other DNA sequences found in this sample.

Assay used: immunoSEQ multiplex PCR; TCRdb lists only in-frame clones, some missing. Among over 50,000 clones listed, around 90% were seen once. The V gene's germline CDR1 is SGHRS and CDR2 YFSETQ. With 0 bases removed from V and 0 bases from J, the gap between germline ends came to 8 bases. The CDR3 is made up of 15 amino acids. J is TRBJ2-3 and V is TRBV5-1, with TRBD2 as a possible D gene (6 bases). This receptor was identified in an adult with an advanced solid tumor such as melanoma, head and neck, liver or kidney cancer. The sample was CD4+ or CD8+ T cells sorted from blood, taken in a trial of the OX40 agonist ivuxolimab. This chain's CDR3 is CASSLVGGSTDTQYF. The CDR3 DNA reads TGCGCCAGCAGCTTGGTGGGAGGTAGCACAGATACGCAGTATTTT.